This T cell receptor beta chain was sequenced for a study of T cell changes during pregnancy in multiple sclerosis. Sequenced by immunoSEQ multiplex PCR; TCRdb stores in-frame clones only, minus some. The sample contains roughly 45,000 clones, roughly nine tenths of which appear only once. Germline CDR1 SGHTA, CDR2 FQGNSA. CDR3 length: 15 amino acids. V lost 1 base, J lost 6 bases, and 16 bases lay in between. The sequences come from CD4+ T cells from peripheral blood mononuclear cells, collected in the second trimester of pregnancy. The V gene is TRBV7-2, the J gene TRBJ2-7; tentative D call: TRBD2 (6 bases). The TCR was taken from a female donor with multiple sclerosis, enrolled in a pregnancy study. The CDR3 DNA sequence: TGTGCCAGCAGCTTAGGTGGGCGACTAGTGGGCGAGCAGTACTTC. Its protein is CASSLGGRLVGEQYF.